The subject of this entry is one T cell receptor (beta chain). RNA was extracted with the RNeasy kit, and a quantity of about 0.45 to 1 ug was reverse transcribed using random hexamers. Amplification of TCR beta CDR3 across 54 Vbeta and 13 Jbeta was performed with immunoSEQ multiplex PCR. TCRdb itself ran the immunoSEQ multiplex PCR reads through MiXCR, one entry per CDR3 protein. This table has 120,000 or so distinct CDR3 sequences, roughly 96% appearing once. The sample belongs to a study of CD8 T cells in Susac syndrome. Germline CDR1 is MGHRA and CDR2 is YSYEKL. The CDR3 totals 18 residues. V trimming: 1 base; J trimming: 6 bases; junction bases outside the gene matches: 16.

The sample was CD4+ T cells from PBMCs. This sequence was found in a human donor in good health. V usage is TRBV4-1 and J usage is TRBJ2-3; 7 nucleotides match TRBD2. CDR3 in DNA: TGCGCCAGCAGCCAAGCCCCCCCACCCCGCGGGAGACTGGATACGCAGTATTTT. It encodes CASSQAPPPRGRLDTQYF.